The 21 T cell receptor beta chains below were found in one sample sequenced in a study of T cell responses to AZD1222 COVID-19 vaccine. Sequencing was performed with immunoSEQ multiplex PCR; in TCRdb, only in-frame clones are kept and a portion is missing. The sample includes 200,000 or so clones, roughly 93% of them seen just once. Sequencing was performed on peripheral blood, taken on day 0 of AZD1222 vaccination. The receptors come from an adult in good health.

The V call is TRBV4-2, the J call TRBJ1-2; 7 bases line up with TRBD1. The CDR3 spans 15 residues. The junction had 6 bases not matched to a gene; V was cut back by 0 bases and J by 5 bases. Germline V gives CDR1 LGHNA, CDR2 YNFKEQ. CDR3 nucleotides: TGTGCCAGCAGCCAAGATCGAGGGGGCGGATATGGCTACACCTTC. Its translation: CASSQDRGGGYGYTF.

The chain carries TRBV27 and TRBJ2-2; 13 bases agree with TRBD2. The germline V gene has CDR1 MNHEY and CDR2 SMNVEV (reference sequence). V was clipped by 8 bases and J by 2 bases; unmatched bases: 8. The CDR3 sequence is 17 residues long. CDR3 sequence reads: CASGRLAGGTNTGELFF. CDR3 DNA: TGTGCCAGCGGCCGACTAGCGGGAGGAACCAACACCGGGGAGCTGTTTTTT.

The rearrangement links TRBV10-3 to TRBJ2-7; a weak D match, TRBD1 (6 bases). V shed 6 bases and J shed 1 base, with 13 bases lying between them. This CDR3 region has 14 residues. Per the germline V gene, CDR1 is ENHRY and CDR2 is SYGVKD. CDR3 coding DNA: TGTGCCATCAGAGGGGCAGGGGTATCCTACGAGCAGTACTTC. It translates to CAIRGAGVSYEQYF.

V gene TRBV10-3 combines with J gene TRBJ2-7; no firm D call. The CDR3 is made up of 13 amino acids. Per the germline V gene, CDR1 is ENHRY and CDR2 is SYGVKD. V dropped 0 bases and J dropped 4 bases, with 7 bases sitting between them. CDR3 residues: CAISESNSYEQYF. The CDR3 DNA sequence: TGTGCCATCAGTGAGTCGAACAGTTACGAGCAGTACTTC.

This clone was detected once. The V gene is TRBV11-2, the J gene TRBJ2-2; 12 positions match TRBD1. The V gene end was trimmed by 4 bases and the J gene end by 6 bases; junction bases not matched to a gene: 3. Germline assignment: CDR1 SGHAT and CDR2 FQNNGV. The CDR3 runs 15 residues. CDR3 sequence: CASSWDRGQAGELFF. Here the CDR3 DNA reads TGTGCCAGCAGCTGGGACAGGGGGCAAGCCGGGGAGCTGTTTTTT.

The chain uses TRBV15 and TRBJ1-6; D is perhaps TRBD1 (6 bases). CDR3 size: 15 residues. CDR1 is LNHNV and CDR2 is YYDKDF in the germline V gene (reference sequence). V lost 3 bases to trimming and J lost 7 bases, with 13 bases between them. The CDR3 DNA sequence: TGTGCCACCAGCAGTGGGCACAGGGACAATTCACCCCTCCACTTT. Its protein is CATSSGHRDNSPLHF.

V and J are TRBV27 and TRBJ1-2; D is possibly TRBD1 (6 bases). The CDR3 runs 14 residues. Trimming took off 2 bases at V and 5 bases at J, with 12 bases between the two ends. Germline CDR1 and CDR2: MNHEY and SMNVEV (reference sequence). CDR3 sequence reads: CASSLVGGPYGYTF. CDR3 DNA sequence: TGTGCCAGCAGTTTAGTCGGGGGCCCTTATGGCTACACCTTC.

The rearrangement joins TRBV21-1 to TRBJ2-2; TRBD1, the table's D call, lacks a check against the DNA. TRBV21-1 is a listed pseudogene. The CDR3 has 17 residues. DNA of the CDR3: TGTGCCAGCAGCAAAGCGACAGGGACAGCGAACACCGGGGAGCTGTTTTTT. Its protein product is CASSKATGTANTGELFF.

The chain employs TRBV28 and TRBJ2-7; the match to TRBD2 covers 11 bases. CDR1 and CDR2 (germline): MDHEN, SYDVKM. The CDR3 runs to 14 residues. V lost 8 bases to trimming and J lost 4 bases; unmatched junction nucleotides: 7. CDR3 in amino acids: CASLTSGNTYEQYF. In DNA form, the CDR3 reads TGTGCCAGCCTGACTAGCGGGAATACGTACGAGCAGTACTTC.

The chain combines TRBV27 with TRBJ1-1; TRBD1 matches at 8 bases. Germline V gene data show CDR1 as MNHEY and CDR2 as SMNVEV (reference sequence). V dropped 6 bases and J dropped 6; count of bases not matched to a gene: 21. This CDR3 contains 18 residues. In nucleotides, the CDR3 is TGTGCCAGCAGACCGGGACAGGTGAGAAGGGGGCTGGGCGCTGAAGCTTTCTTT. It is translated as CASRPGQVRRGLGAEAFF.

The V gene is TRBV5-1, the J gene TRBJ1-4; D remains unclear. Germline V gives CDR1 SGHRS, CDR2 YFSETQ. V was pared by 1 base and J by 7 bases, with 11 bases between. The CDR3 loop spans 14 amino acids. For the CDR3, the DNA is TGCGCCAGCAGCTTGTTCACCGGGGTTGAAAAACTGTTTTTT. Translation gives CASSLFTGVEKLFF.

The V call is TRBV4-2, the J call TRBJ2-4, with 8 nucleotides matching TRBD2. Germline-derived CDR1 and CDR2 are LGHNA and YNFKEQ. With V trimmed by 5 bases and J by 0 bases, 6 bases remained unmatched. There are 16 residues in the CDR3. The CDR3 coding sequence is TGTGCCAGCAGCATACTAGCGGAGCAAGCCAAAAACATTCAGTACTTC. Residues: CASSILAEQAKNIQYF.

The CDR3, as DNA: TGTGCCAGCAGCAAGGGACAGCAAGAGACCCAGTACTTC. Protein sequence: CASSKGQQETQYF. The V gene is TRBV5-4, the J gene TRBJ2-5, with 7 bases identical to TRBD1. In germline, CDR1 is SGHNT, CDR2 YYREEE (reference sequence). Trimming at V came to 4 bases and at J to 2 bases, leaving 2 bases not matched to a gene. The CDR3 totals 13 residues. Supplemented by reference TRBV5-4 and TRBJ2-5, the full variable domain reads ETGVTQSPTHLIKTRGQQVTLRCSSQSGHNTVSWYQQALGQGPQFIFQYYREEENGRGNFPPRFSGLQFPNYSSELNVNALELDDSALYLCASSKGQQETQYFGPGTRLLVL.

The J gene is TRBJ2-3, the V gene TRBV19; tentatively, D is TRBD2 (7 bases). The CDR3 spans 14 residues. Germline V CDR1 and CDR2: LNHDA, SQIVND (reference sequence). V was trimmed by 11 bases and J by 3 bases, leaving 18 bases between them. The CDR3 region is CASDPGGRTDTQYF. The CDR3 nucleotides are TGTGCCTCTGACCCGGGGGGCCGGACAGATACGCAGTATTTT.

The chain joins TRBV3-1 (or the pseudogene TRBV3-2) to TRBJ1-6; D possibly corresponds to TRBD1 (6 bases). Germline V gives CDR1 LGHDT, CDR2 YNNKEL (reference sequence). V lost 3 bases, J lost 2 bases, and 11 bases lay in between. The CDR3 extends over 16 amino acids. CDR3 bases: TGTGCCAGCAGCCAGGGGGGGCACGCCTATAATTCACCCCTCCACTTT. As protein: CASSQGGHAYNSPLHF.

The J gene is TRBJ1-6, the V gene TRBV10-3; 8 positions agree with TRBD1. V was pared by 6 bases and J by 7 bases, with 2 bases of the junction left unmatched. There are 13 residues in the CDR3. The germline CDR1 and CDR2 sequences are ENHRY and SYGVKD. The DNA for the CDR3 is TGTGCCATCAGGGGACAGGAAAATTCACCCCTCCACTTT. This sequence encodes CAIRGQENSPLHF.

J is TRBJ1-2 and V is TRBV18; D gene unclear. The CDR3 spans 14 residues. Germline V gene data show CDR1 as KGHSH and CDR2 as LQKENI. V gave up 3 bases and J gave up 7 bases, with 15 bases separating them. Written as DNA, the CDR3 is TGTGCCAGCTCACCGCCTCTACTCCAATTTGGCTACACCTTC. Translating it yields CASSPPLLQFGYTF. Variable domain in full (rest from reference TRBV18 and TRBJ1-2): NAGVMQNPRHLVRRRGQEARLRCSPMKGHSHVYWYRQLPEEGLKFMVYLQKENIIDESGMPKERFSAEFPKEGPSILRIQQVVRGDSAAYFCASSPPLLQFGYTFGSGTRLTVV.

This clone was picked up one time. This chain uses TRBV30 with TRBJ2-5; 7 positions agree with TRBD1. Germline loops: CDR1 GTSNPN, CDR2 SVGIG (reference sequence). The CDR3 runs to 14 residues. Trimming took 2 bases from V and 7 from J; bases not matched to a gene: 10. CDR3 in amino acids: CAWSPGQAGGTQYF. The CDR3 DNA follows: TGTGCCTGGAGTCCTGGACAGGCGGGTGGGACCCAGTACTTC.

The chain carries TRBV6-5 and TRBJ2-2, with 7 nucleotides matching TRBD2. J was trimmed by 5 bases and V by 8 bases; bases with no gene match: 11. The CDR3 totals 15 residues. Looked up from germline, CDR1 is MNHEY and CDR2 is SVGAGI. CDR3: CASSVVSGGTGELFF. The CDR3 nucleotides read TGTGCCAGCTCGGTTGTATCGGGAGGAACCGGGGAGCTGTTTTTT.

Written as DNA, the CDR3 is TGTGCCAGCTCCACCGGGACCGCTGAAGGGCAGCCCCAGCATTTT. Residues: CASSTGTAEGQPQHF. The chain recombines TRBV13 with TRBJ1-5; maybe TRBD1 (5 bases). The CDR3 is 15 amino acids. The germline V and J ends were trimmed by 8 bases and 7 bases, with 21 bases remaining between them. CDR1 and CDR2 (germline): PRHDT, FYEKMQ (reference sequence).

This rearrangement joins TRBV15 to TRBJ2-1; 12 bases are a match to TRBD2. V was clipped by 8 bases and J by 4 bases; unmatched bases: 6. The CDR3 length is 15 residues. CDR1 LNHNV and CDR2 YYDKDF come from the germline V gene (reference sequence). CDR3 DNA sequence: TGTGCCACCCGGACTAGCGGGAATATATACAATGAGCAGTTCTTC. It yields the protein CATRTSGNIYNEQFF.